Below are 12 T cell receptor beta chains sequenced from a single sample in a study of Ad26.COV2.S vaccination and SARS-CoV-2 variants. Clones were read by immunoSEQ multiplex PCR, and TCRdb kept only the in-frame ones, dropping some. The table has about 680,000 clones, more than 70% seen once. Treatment here: roughly 19 received Ad26.COV2.S at low or high dose, single or two shots; 5 received placebo; per-sample allocation not given. Day 63 following the first vaccine or placebo injection was when the samples were taken. The sequences come from peripheral blood, collected in a trial of Ad26.COV2.S vaccine versus placebo. Receptors originate from a person between 18 and 65 years old who received the Ad26.COV2.S COVID-19 vaccine or a placebo.

The chain is built from TRBV7-8 and TRBJ2-2, with TRBD2 identical over 12 bases. The CDR3 runs to 16 residues. CDR1 is SGHVS and CDR2 is FQNEAQ in the germline V gene. With V trimmed by 7 bases and J by 4 bases, 7 bases remained unmatched. CDR3 loop: CASTPSGRALTGELFF. CDR3 DNA sequence: TGTGCCAGCACCCCTAGCGGGAGGGCTCTCACCGGGGAGCTGTTTTTT. The complete variable domain, with remaining parts taken from reference TRBV7-8 and TRBJ2-2, reads GAGVSQSPRYKVAKRGQDVALRCDPISGHVSLFWYQQALGQGPEFLTYFQNEAQLDKSGLPSDRFFAERPEGSVSTLKIQRTQQEDSAVYLCASTPSGRALTGELFFGEGSRLTVL.

The rearrangement joins TRBV11-2 to TRBJ2-5, with unresolved D. This CDR3 is built from 14 residues. Germline values: CDR1 SGHAT, CDR2 FQNNGV. With 4 bases removed from V and 2 bases from J, the gap between germline ends came to 11 bases. The CDR3 loop is CASSYDLWQETQYF. CDR3 DNA sequence: TGTGCCAGCAGCTACGACTTATGGCAAGAGACCCAGTACTTC.

The chain joins TRBV27 to TRBJ2-5, with D possibly TRBD2 on 5 matching bases. CDR1 is MNHEY and CDR2 is SMNVEV in the germline V gene (reference sequence). Trimming removed 3 bases at V and 5 bases at J, with 13 bases between. The CDR3 runs to 14 residues. CDR3 region: CASSFISERETQYF. CDR3 nucleotides: TGTGCCAGCAGTTTCATAAGCGAGCGGGAGACCCAGTACTTC.

This chain links TRBV4-3 with TRBJ2-1, with 8 bases that match TRBD2. The V gene's germline CDR1 is LGHNA and CDR2 YSLEER. V lost 1 base and J lost 4; bases outside the gene matches: 9. The CDR3 contains 17 residues. CDR3 DNA: TGCGCCAGCAGCCAAGGGGGAGCGGGGGCTGTTTACAATGAGCAGTTCTTC. This gives the protein CASSQGGAGAVYNEQFF.

This rearrangement joins TRBV11-3 to TRBJ2-2; TRBD1 matches at 7 bases. The CDR3 has 15 residues. CDR1 is SGHNT, CDR2 YENEEA, per germline. Germline trimming cut 2 bases from V and 3 bases from J; bases unmatched to any gene: 3. The CDR3 reads CASSLLGTDTGELFF. The CDR3 DNA is TGTGCCAGCAGCTTATTGGGGACAGACACCGGGGAGCTGTTTTTT.

This clone has only one observation. The rearrangement joins TRBV10-3 to TRBJ2-1, with unresolved D. V was pared by 0 bases and J by 5 bases, with 5 bases between. The CDR3 runs 13 residues. Germline lookup yields CDR1 ENHRY and CDR2 SYGVKD. The CDR3 nucleotides are TGTGCCATCAGTGAGTCAAGAGACAATGAGCAGTTCTTC. This sequence encodes CAISESRDNEQFF.

V and J are TRBV7-3 and TRBJ2-3; D is possibly TRBD2 (5 bases). The V end lost 2 bases, the J end lost 4 bases, and 13 bases lay between the germline ends. The CDR3 runs 15 residues. Germline V gene lookup returns CDR1 SGHTA and CDR2 FQGTGA. This CDR3 reads CASSLLGKGPDTQYF. CDR3 coding DNA: TGTGCCAGCAGCTTACTCGGGAAGGGCCCAGATACGCAGTATTTT.

J is TRBJ1-1 and V is TRBV12-3 or TRBV12-4; TRBD1 agrees at 7 bases. Unmatched junction bases numbered 5, after V lost 7 bases and J lost 3 bases. The CDR3 is made up of 13 amino acids. CDR3 loop: CASKRQGDTEAFF. The DNA of the CDR3 is TGTGCCAGCAAACGTCAGGGGGACACTGAAGCTTTCTTT.

The CDR3 loop reads CASSMDRGMTGELFF. The CDR3 DNA sequence: TGTGCCAGCTCAATGGACAGGGGGATGACCGGGGAGCTGTTTTTT. This chain links TRBV18 with TRBJ2-2; 10 bases align to TRBD1. This CDR3 is 15 amino acids long. V was clipped by 5 bases and J by 5 bases; unmatched bases: 5. Germline V gives CDR1 KGHSH, CDR2 LQKENI.

The V call is TRBV10-2, the J call TRBJ2-7, with 7 bases aligning to TRBD2. The CDR3 length is 13 residues. The V gene end was trimmed by 7 bases and the J gene end by 0 bases; junction bases not matched to a gene: 3. CDR1 is WSHSY, CDR2 SAAADI, per germline. CDR3 sequence reads: CASIGGSSYEQYF. CDR3 nucleotide sequence: TGCGCCAGCATCGGGGGGAGCTCCTACGAGCAGTACTTC.

This chain connects TRBV5-6 to TRBJ2-5; 9 positions agree with TRBD1. J lost 2 bases, V lost 4 bases, and 12 bases had no gene match. Germline V gene sequence: CDR1 SGHDT, CDR2 YYEEEE. This CDR3 contains 17 residues. The CDR3 DNA reads TGTGCCAGCAGCCCGGTACCCGGGACAGGGCTACAAGAGACCCAGTACTTC. Encoded protein: CASSPVPGTGLQETQYF.

The chain employs TRBV27 and TRBJ2-1; D may be TRBD1 or TRBD2 (5 bases each). The germline CDR1 and CDR2 sequences are MNHEY and SMNVEV (reference sequence). This CDR3 contains 14 residues. The ends were cut back, 10 bases at V and 10 bases at J, with 23 bases in the middle. CDR3 residues: CATPKTGRKREQFF. The CDR3 DNA reads TGTGCCACCCCAAAAACGGGACGAAAAAGGGAGCAGTTCTTC.